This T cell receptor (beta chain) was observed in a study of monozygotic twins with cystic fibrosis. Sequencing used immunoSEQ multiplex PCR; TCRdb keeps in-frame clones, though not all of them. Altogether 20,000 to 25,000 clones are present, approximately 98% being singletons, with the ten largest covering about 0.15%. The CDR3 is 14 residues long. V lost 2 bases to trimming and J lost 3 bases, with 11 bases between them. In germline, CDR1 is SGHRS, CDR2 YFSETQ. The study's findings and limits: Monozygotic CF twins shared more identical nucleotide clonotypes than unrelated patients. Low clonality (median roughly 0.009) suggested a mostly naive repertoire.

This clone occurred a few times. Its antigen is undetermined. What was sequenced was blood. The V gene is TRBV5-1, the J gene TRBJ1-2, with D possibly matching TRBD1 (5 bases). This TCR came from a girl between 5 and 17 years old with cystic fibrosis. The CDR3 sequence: CASSLGVLDYGYTF. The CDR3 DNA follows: TGCGCCAGCAGCTTAGGGGTTTTGGACTATGGCTACACCTTC.